These 27 T cell receptor beta chains originate from one sample sequenced in a study of T cells in Graves' hyperthyroidism and ophthalmopathy. Using RNA transcripts as the source, TCR beta CDR3 regions were amplified. HTBI primers were the set used in a first-round RT-PCR of the TCR CDR3. TCRdb reanalysed the multiplex PCR reads using MiXCR and keeps one entry per CDR3 protein. The table has under 350,000 distinct CDR3 sequences, around 20% seen once; the top ten hold around 45%. Material for sequencing was blood. All receptors derive from a woman aged 50 to 65 with Graves' hyperthyroidism.

This clonotype was observed a few times. V usage is TRBV10-2 and J usage is TRBJ2-7, with 7 bases aligning to TRBD2. The J segment lost 7 bases and the V segment lost 6 bases, leaving 12 bases of the junction unmatched. Germline assignment: CDR1 WSHSY and CDR2 SAAADI. The CDR3 has 14 amino acids. The CDR3, as DNA: TGCGCCAGCAGGGTCGTTGGGAGGGCCAATGAGCAGTACTTC. Its protein product is CASRVVGRANEQYF.

The chain employs TRBV11-3 and TRBJ2-1; TRBD2 agrees at 12 bases. CDR1 is SGHNT, CDR2 YENEEA, per germline. J lost 8 bases, V lost 2 bases, and 4 bases had no gene match. The CDR3 spans 15 residues. CDR3 region: CASSLQLAGGHEQFF. The CDR3 DNA sequence: TGTGCCAGCAGCTTACAACTAGCGGGGGGTCATGAGCAGTTCTTC.

At least ten counts were recorded for this clonotype. The chain links TRBV4-1 to TRBJ1-1; D gene uncertain. The CDR3 runs to 14 residues. Germline lookup yields CDR1 MGHRA and CDR2 YSYEKL. The V end lost 1 base, the J end lost 1 base, and 7 bases lay between the germline ends. The CDR3 sequence is CASSQVKRNTEAFF. The CDR3 region has the DNA TGCGCCAGCAGCCAAGTAAAACGGAACACTGAAGCTTTCTTT.

Only one count was recorded for this clonotype. The chain has TRBV10-1 and TRBJ2-4, with 8 bases identical to TRBD2. The CDR3 is 15 residues long. Trimming cost V 3 bases and J 7 bases; bases outside gene matches: 8. Germline assignment: CDR1 WNHNN and CDR2 SYGVQD (reference sequence). The CDR3: CASSDGSGRGNIQYF. In DNA, the CDR3 is TGCGCCAGCAGTGATGGAAGCGGGAGAGGGAACATTCAGTACTTC.

This clonotype was counted at least ten times. The chain combines TRBV11-2 with TRBJ2-5; D is ambiguous. Trimming took 5 bases from V and 2 from J, leaving 15 bases between them. This CDR3 spans 15 amino acids. Germline values: CDR1 SGHAT, CDR2 FQNNGV. Here the CDR3 reads CASSPVAARQETQYF. DNA of the CDR3: TGTGCCAGCAGCCCTGTGGCGGCCAGGCAAGAGACCCAGTACTTC. The full variable domain, in which reference TRBV11-2 and TRBJ2-5 provide the parts outside the CDR3, is EAGVAQSPRYKIIEKRQSVAFWCNPISGHATLYWYQQILGQGPKLLIQFQNNGVVDDSQLPKDRFSAERLKGVDSTLKIQPAKLEDSAVYLCASSPVAARQETQYFGPGTRLLVL.

This clonotype was found a few times. The gene calls are TRBV7-9 and TRBJ1-4, with D possibly TRBD1 on 5 matching bases. CDR3 length: 14 amino acids. V was trimmed by 5 bases and J by 8 bases, leaving 15 bases between them. From germline, CDR1 is SEHNR and CDR2 FQNEAQ (reference sequence). The DNA of the CDR3 is TGTGCCAGCAGCATCCTTGGGACGTGGGAAAAACTGTTTTTT. Its translation: CASSILGTWEKLFF.

This clonotype has a count of ten or more. The chain carries TRBV11-3 and TRBJ2-1; 8 bases fit TRBD2. The V and J ends lost 2 bases and 1 base, in that order; junction bases with no gene match: 4. Germline CDR1 and CDR2: SGHNT and YENEEA. The CDR3 spans 16 residues. The CDR3, as DNA: TGTGCCAGCAGCTTATCCGCGGGAGGTTCCTACAATGAGCAGTTCTTC. It translates to CASSLSAGGSYNEQFF. Looking up the rest from reference TRBV11-3 and TRBJ2-1 gives the full variable domain: EAGVVQSPRYKIIEKKQPVAFWCNPISGHNTLYWYLQNLGQGPELLIRYENEEAVDDSQLPKDRFSAERLKGVDSTLKIQPAELGDSAVYLCASSLSAGGSYNEQFFGPGTRLTVL.

This clonotype was seen only a few times. This rearrangement joins TRBV6-1 to TRBJ2-3; perhaps TRBD1 as D (5 bases). Germline-derived CDR1 and CDR2 are MNHNS and SASEGT. V lost 4 bases, J lost 1 base, and 15 bases lay in between. This CDR3 is built from 16 residues. The CDR3 nucleotides read TGTGCCAGCAGTGGAGGCAGGGAAAGGGGCACAGATACGCAGTATTTT. It codes for CASSGGRERGTDTQYF.

This clonotype was counted many times. V and J are TRBV11-2 and TRBJ2-1, with D possibly matching TRBD2 (6 bases). V was clipped by 2 bases and J by 5 bases, with 10 bases between them. Germline V gene lookup returns CDR1 SGHAT and CDR2 FQNNGV. The CDR3 is 14 amino acids. CDR3 DNA sequence: TGTGCCAGCAGCTTATGGGGGGATGACAATGAGCAGTTCTTC. It is translated as CASSLWGDDNEQFF.

This clonotype was detected ten times or more. The genes are TRBV12-3 or TRBV12-4 and TRBJ2-3; 10 nucleotides align to TRBD2. The CDR3 length is 15 residues. Germline trimming cut 5 bases from V and 5 bases from J; bases unmatched to any gene: 7. The CDR3, as DNA: TGTGCCAGCAGTCAGCGGGGGGGGGGGAGAGATACGCAGTATTTT. The encoded protein is CASSQRGGGRDTQYF.

This clonotype was recorded at least ten times. The rearrangement uses TRBV28 and TRBJ2-2, with D unclear. This CDR3 is built from 13 residues. Trimming removed 5 bases at V and 11 bases at J, with 15 bases between. Germline CDR1 is MDHEN and CDR2 is SYDVKM. This chain's CDR3 is CASSLTAPPELFF. As DNA, the CDR3 is TGTGCCAGCAGTCTCACGGCCCCCCCTGAGCTGTTTTTT.

This clonotype was seen many times. The chain combines TRBV7-2 with TRBJ1-2; a weak D match, TRBD1 (6 bases). V lost 2 bases and J lost 2, with 12 bases in between. Germline values: CDR1 SGHTA, CDR2 FQGNSA. CDR3 length equals 15 residues. CDR3 sequence reads: CASSLPLTGNYGYTF. The CDR3 region has the DNA TGTGCCAGCAGCTTACCTTTGACAGGAAACTATGGCTACACCTTC.

This chain connects TRBV7-9 to TRBJ1-1; D not resolved. The germline CDR1 and CDR2 sequences are SEHNR and FQNEAQ (reference sequence). V lost 5 bases to trimming and J lost 3 bases, with 10 bases between them. The CDR3 has 13 residues. The CDR3: CASSPSLDTEAFF. In DNA, the CDR3 is TGTGCCAGCAGCCCCTCGTTAGACACTGAAGCTTTCTTT.

In this sample, this clonotype turned up many times. The chain carries TRBV11-3 and TRBJ2-7; D may be TRBD2 (6 bases). Germline-derived CDR1 and CDR2 are SGHNT and YENEEA. The V end was cut by 5 bases, the J end by 4 bases, with 15 bases between. The CDR3 totals 14 residues. The CDR3 spells CASSLASFEYEQYF. The CDR3 DNA follows: TGTGCCAGCAGCCTAGCGTCTTTCGAGTACGAGCAGTACTTC.

This clonotype appeared many times. This chain uses TRBV6-2 or TRBV6-3 with TRBJ2-7, with a possible D match to TRBD1 (5 bases). CDR1 is MNHEY and CDR2 is SVGEGT in the germline V gene. Trimming took 7 bases from V and 2 from J, leaving 12 bases between them. The CDR3 contains 13 residues. The DNA for the CDR3 is TGTGCCAGCACCGTAGACAGTACCTACGAGCAGTACTTC. It specifies CASTVDSTYEQYF.

In its sample, this clonotype was seen many times. CDR3 region: CASSANRIPSSYEQYF. The CDR3 DNA is TGTGCCAGCAGCGCGAACAGGATTCCTAGCTCCTACGAGCAGTACTTC. The chain joins TRBV7-8 to TRBJ2-7, with a weak D call TRBD1 (5 bases). Trimming left V 5 bases short and J 0 bases short, with 17 bases between. This CDR3 is 16 amino acids long. CDR1 SGHVS and CDR2 FQNEAQ come from the germline V gene.

This clonotype showed up many times. The chain uses TRBV28 and TRBJ1-5; 8 nucleotides align to TRBD1. Germline lookup yields CDR1 MDHEN and CDR2 SYDVKM. The CDR3 has 14 residues. The V gene end was trimmed by 5 bases and the J gene end by 6 bases; junction bases not matched to a gene: 6. CDR3 loop: CASSTQGASQPQHF. CDR3 in DNA: TGTGCCAGCAGTACCCAGGGGGCGTCTCAGCCCCAGCATTTT.

This clonotype was recorded at least ten times. CDR3 DNA: TGTGCCAGCAGTTTACTTACAACCCGGGACAGGGGCTACGAGCAGTACTTC. Encoded protein: CASSLLTTRDRGYEQYF. The V and J genes are TRBV28 and TRBJ2-7; 10 bases line up with TRBD1. Losses at the gene ends were 2 bases for V and 3 bases for J; bases not matched to a gene: 10. The CDR3 runs 17 residues. Germline CDR1 is MDHEN and CDR2 is SYDVKM.

J is TRBJ1-3 and V is TRBV2; no clear D gene. Trimming removed 4 bases from V and 3 bases from J, with 7 bases in between. CDR1 and CDR2 (germline): SNHLY, FYNNEI. CDR3 size: 13 residues. This CDR3 reads CASSGLGGNTIYF. The DNA for the CDR3 is TGTGCCAGCAGTGGTCTGGGTGGAAACACCATATATTTT.

A few counts support this clonotype. This sequence joins TRBV6-1 and TRBJ2-2, with D possibly matching TRBD2 (5 bases). V lost 2 bases to trimming and J lost 7 bases, with 14 bases between them. The CDR3 is 15 residues long. The germline gives CDR1 MNHNS, CDR2 SASEGT. The CDR3 protein is CASSELGSGGGELFF. CDR3 DNA sequence: TGTGCCAGCAGTGAATTGGGATCCGGAGGCGGGGAGCTGTTTTTT.

The sample holds many counts of this clonotype. The rearrangement joins TRBV29-1 to TRBJ1-1; D is uncertain. CDR1 SQVTM and CDR2 ANQGSEA come from the germline V gene. CDR3 length equals 11 residues. V was cut by 4 bases and J by 3 bases, with 6 bases left in between. DNA for the CDR3: TGCAGCGTTGCGGGGTACACTGAAGCTTTCTTT. It codes for CSVAGYTEAFF.

This clonotype was picked up many times. The V call is TRBV7-8, the J call TRBJ2-1; 7 bases map to TRBD2. In germline, CDR1 is SGHVS, CDR2 FQNEAQ. This CDR3 spans 14 amino acids. The trim removed 11 bases at V and 0 bases at J, leaving 7 bases unmatched. The chain's CDR3 is CASGGRSSYNEQFF. CDR3 DNA sequence: TGTGCCTCGGGAGGCAGGAGCTCCTACAATGAGCAGTTCTTC.

This clonotype has ten or more counts. CDR3: CAWSNQPGRNEKLFF. The DNA for the CDR3 is TGTGCCTGGAGTAACCAGCCAGGCCGTAATGAAAAACTGTTTTTT. The chain links TRBV30 to TRBJ1-4, with D unclear. This CDR3 is built from 15 residues. Per germline, CDR1 GTSNPN and CDR2 SVGIG (reference sequence). The V end was cut by 2 bases, the J end by 4 bases, with 14 bases between.

The table lists this clonotype with many counts. The genes are TRBV7-9 and TRBJ2-5; D is undetermined. The germline V and J ends were trimmed by 10 bases and 4 bases, with 16 bases remaining between them. The V gene's germline CDR1 is SEHNR and CDR2 FQNEAQ (reference sequence). This CDR3 is built from 13 residues. DNA for the CDR3: TGTGCCAACGGGCTGGCCTCCGGAGAGACCCAGTACTTC. This sequence encodes CANGLASGETQYF.

This clonotype appeared many times. This chain uses TRBV28 with TRBJ2-3, with D perhaps matching TRBD2 (6 bases). This CDR3 comprises 14 residues. Germline V lookup: CDR1 MDHEN, CDR2 SYDVKM. V was clipped by 7 bases and J by 1 base, with 12 bases between them. CDR3 coding DNA: TGTGCCAGCAACCGACAGCGGGGCACAGATACGCAGTATTTT. Protein: CASNRQRGTDTQYF.

This clonotype was counted many times. The V gene is TRBV5-1, the J gene TRBJ2-1; TRBD2 agrees at 10 bases. Germline loops: CDR1 SGHRS, CDR2 YFSETQ. Trimming took 4 bases from V and 5 from J; bases not matched to a gene: 6. The CDR3 is 15 amino acids. The CDR3 region has the DNA TGCGCCAGCAGCCCGGGACTAGCGAATAACAATGAGCAGTTCTTC. Its protein product is CASSPGLANNNEQFF. Together with reference TRBV5-1 and TRBJ2-1, the CDR3 gives the full variable domain: KAGVTQTPRYLIKTRGQQVTLSCSPISGHRSVSWYQQTPGQGLQFLFEYFSETQRNKGNFPGRFSGRQFSNSRSEMNVSTLELGDSALYLCASSPGLANNNEQFFGPGTRLTVL.

Ten or more counts support this clonotype. The chain recombines TRBV30 with TRBJ1-2; D not certain. The CDR3 length is 18 residues. The V and J ends lost 5 bases and 5 bases respectively, with 30 bases between them. Looked up from germline, CDR1 is GTSNPN and CDR2 is SVGIG (reference sequence). CDR3 nucleotides: TGTGCCTGGCGCAAGGCGAGACTCCGCTCCCAGCAAACTTATGGCTACACCTTC. It specifies CAWRKARLRSQQTYGYTF.